This T cell receptor (beta chain) was captured in a study of T-cell reconstitution after alpha-beta-depleted transplantation in children. General study points: Some patients owed their high day-60 TCRbeta diversity to surviving recipient T cells and thymic progenitors. By one year post-transplant, T-cell counts and diversity largely arose from T cells that were newly produced. Several hundred rapidly expanded clones from non-depleted graft cells reportedly supplied alpha-beta T cells about two months post-transplant.

In its sample, this clonotype was seen many times. Its antigen is undetermined. During its preparation, the TCRbeta library received unique molecular identifiers. MiXCR, run by TCRdb on the PCR reads, gives a single entry per CDR3 protein. The profile shows under 450,000 distinct CDR3 sequences, roughly 15% of them singletons. CDR1 is MDHEN, CDR2 SYDVKM, per germline. The V end lost 2 bases, the J end lost 5 bases, and 9 bases lay between the germline ends. This CDR3 comprises 13 residues. The rearrangement uses TRBV28 and TRBJ2-5, with no clear D. The sequenced sample was PBMCs, mostly from graft donor cells, obtained 360 days after TCRalphabeta/CD19-depleted stem cell transplant. The receptor was isolated from a boy younger than two who had a stem cell transplant for Wiskott-Aldrich syndrome, so the T cells may come from the graft donor. The CDR3 DNA reads as TGTGCCAGCAGTTTAAATGCGGAGGAGACCCAGTACTTC. Encoded protein: CASSLNAEETQYF.